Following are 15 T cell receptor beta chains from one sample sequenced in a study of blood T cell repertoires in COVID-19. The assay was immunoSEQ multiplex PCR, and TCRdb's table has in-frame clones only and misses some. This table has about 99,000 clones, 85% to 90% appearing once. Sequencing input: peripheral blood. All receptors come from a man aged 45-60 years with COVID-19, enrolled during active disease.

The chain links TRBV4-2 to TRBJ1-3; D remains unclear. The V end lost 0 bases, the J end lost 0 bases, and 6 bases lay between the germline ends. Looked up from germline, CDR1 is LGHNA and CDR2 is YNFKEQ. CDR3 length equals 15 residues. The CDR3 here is CASSQDLTSGNTIYF. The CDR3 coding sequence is TGTGCCAGCAGCCAAGATCTAACCTCTGGAAACACCATATATTTT.

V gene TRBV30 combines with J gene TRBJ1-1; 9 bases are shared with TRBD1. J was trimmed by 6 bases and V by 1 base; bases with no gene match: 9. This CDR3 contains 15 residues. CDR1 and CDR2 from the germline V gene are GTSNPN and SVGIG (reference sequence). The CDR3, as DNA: TGTGCCTGGAGTGCCCCGGGACAGGGTTTAGCTGAAGCTTTCTTT. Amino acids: CAWSAPGQGLAEAFF.

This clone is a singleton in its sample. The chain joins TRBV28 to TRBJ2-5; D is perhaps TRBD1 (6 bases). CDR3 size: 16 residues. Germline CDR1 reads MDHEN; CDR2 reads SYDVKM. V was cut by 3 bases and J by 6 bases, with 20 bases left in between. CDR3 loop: CASSLLGIGGYKTQYF. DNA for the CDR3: TGTGCCAGCAGTTTGTTAGGAATAGGGGGTTACAAGACCCAGTACTTC.

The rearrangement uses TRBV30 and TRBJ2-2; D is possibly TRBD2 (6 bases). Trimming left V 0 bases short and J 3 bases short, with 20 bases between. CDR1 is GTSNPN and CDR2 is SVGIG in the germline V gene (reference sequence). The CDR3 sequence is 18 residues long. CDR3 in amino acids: CAWSVLAGQEEYTGELFF. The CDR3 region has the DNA TGTGCCTGGAGTGTATTGGCGGGGCAGGAAGAATACACCGGGGAGCTGTTTTTT.

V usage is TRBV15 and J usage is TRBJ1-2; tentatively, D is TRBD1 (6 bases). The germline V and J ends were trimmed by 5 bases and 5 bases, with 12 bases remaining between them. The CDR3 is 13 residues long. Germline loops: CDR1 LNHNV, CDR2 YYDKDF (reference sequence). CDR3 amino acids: CATSPDSNYGYTF. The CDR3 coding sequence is TGTGCCACCAGCCCGGACAGTAATTATGGCTACACCTTC. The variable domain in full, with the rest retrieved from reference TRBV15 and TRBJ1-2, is DAMVIQNPRYQVTQFGKPVTLSCSQTLNHNVMYWYQQKSSQAPKLLFHYYDKDFNNEADTPDNFQSRRPNTSFCFLDIRSPGLGDTAMYLCATSPDSNYGYTFGSGTRLTVV.

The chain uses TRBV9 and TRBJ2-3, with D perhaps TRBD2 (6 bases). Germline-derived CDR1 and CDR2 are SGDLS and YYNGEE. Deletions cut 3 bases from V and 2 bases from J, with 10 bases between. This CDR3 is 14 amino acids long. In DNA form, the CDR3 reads TGTGCCAGCAGCGAGGGACTCCACACAGATACGCAGTATTTT. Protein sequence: CASSEGLHTDTQYF. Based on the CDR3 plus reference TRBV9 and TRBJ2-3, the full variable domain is DSGVTQTPKHLITATGQRVTLRCSPRSGDLSVYWYQQSLDQGLQFLIQYYNGEERAKGNILERFSAQQFPDLHSELNLSSLELGDSALYFCASSEGLHTDTQYFGPGTRLTVL.

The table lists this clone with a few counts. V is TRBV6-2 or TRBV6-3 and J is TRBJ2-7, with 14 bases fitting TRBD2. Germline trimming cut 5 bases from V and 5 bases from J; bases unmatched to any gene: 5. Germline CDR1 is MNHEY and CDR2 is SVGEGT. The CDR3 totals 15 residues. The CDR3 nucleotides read TGTGCCAGCAGTCCCCGACTAGCGGGGGGGGACGAGCAGTACTTC. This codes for CASSPRLAGGDEQYF.

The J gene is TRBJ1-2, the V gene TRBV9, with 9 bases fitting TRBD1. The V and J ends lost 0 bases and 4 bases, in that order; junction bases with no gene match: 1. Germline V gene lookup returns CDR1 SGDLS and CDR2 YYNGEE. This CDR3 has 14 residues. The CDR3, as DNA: TGTGCCAGCAGCGTAGAGGACAGGGGCTATGGCTACACCTTC. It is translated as CASSVEDRGYGYTF.

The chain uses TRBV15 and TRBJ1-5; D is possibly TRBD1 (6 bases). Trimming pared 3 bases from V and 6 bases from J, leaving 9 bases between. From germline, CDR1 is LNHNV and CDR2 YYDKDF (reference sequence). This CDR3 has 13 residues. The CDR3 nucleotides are TGTGCCACCAGCAGGGGCAGGGGTCAGCCCCAGCATTTT. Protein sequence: CATSRGRGQPQHF.

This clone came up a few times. CDR3 loop: CASRDRGRTDTQYF. The CDR3 coding sequence is TGTGCCAGTAGGGACAGGGGGCGCACAGATACGCAGTATTTT. The J gene is TRBJ2-3, the V gene TRBV19, with 11 bases aligning to TRBD1. Germline CDR1 is LNHDA and CDR2 is SQIVND (reference sequence). Losses at the gene ends were 6 bases for V and 1 base for J; bases not matched to a gene: 0. This CDR3 has 14 residues. The whole variable domain, remainder taken from reference TRBV19 and TRBJ2-3, is DGGITQSPKYLFRKEGQNVTLSCEQNLNHDAMYWYRQDPGQGLRLIYYSQIVNDFQKGDIAEGYSVSREKKESFPLTVTSAQKNPTAFYLCASRDRGRTDTQYFGPGTRLTVL.

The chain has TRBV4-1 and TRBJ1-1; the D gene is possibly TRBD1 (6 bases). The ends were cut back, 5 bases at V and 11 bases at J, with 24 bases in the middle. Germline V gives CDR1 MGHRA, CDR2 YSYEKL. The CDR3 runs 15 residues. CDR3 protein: CASSENRAAPLGAFF. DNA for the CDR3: TGCGCCAGCAGCGAAAACAGGGCTGCGCCGCTGGGGGCTTTCTTT.

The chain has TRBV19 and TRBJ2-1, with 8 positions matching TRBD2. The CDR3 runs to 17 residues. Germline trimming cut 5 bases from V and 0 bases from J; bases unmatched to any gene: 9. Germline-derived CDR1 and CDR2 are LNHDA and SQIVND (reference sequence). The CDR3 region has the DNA TGTGCCAGTAGTTCCGGACTAGCAGGAGGCTCCTACAATGAGCAGTTCTTC. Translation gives CASSSGLAGGSYNEQFF. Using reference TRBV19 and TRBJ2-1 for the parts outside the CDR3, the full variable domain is DGGITQSPKYLFRKEGQNVTLSCEQNLNHDAMYWYRQDPGQGLRLIYYSQIVNDFQKGDIAEGYSVSREKKESFPLTVTSAQKNPTAFYLCASSSGLAGGSYNEQFFGPGTRLTVL.

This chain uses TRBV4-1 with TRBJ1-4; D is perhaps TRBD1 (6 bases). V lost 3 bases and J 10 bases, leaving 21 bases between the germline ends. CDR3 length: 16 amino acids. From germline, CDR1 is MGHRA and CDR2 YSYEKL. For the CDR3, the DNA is TGCGCCAGCAGCCAGGGAACAGGGTATGTATCGGGAAAACTGTTTTTT. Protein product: CASSQGTGYVSGKLFF.

CDR3 sequence reads: CASTSTGQPQHF. CDR3 in DNA: TGTGCCAGCACTTCGACAGGACAGCCCCAGCATTTT. This chain links TRBV12-3 or TRBV12-4 with TRBJ1-5; D is perhaps TRBD1 (6 bases). The CDR3 length is 12 residues. The V gene lost 7 bases and the J gene lost 7 bases, with 11 bases spanning the gap.

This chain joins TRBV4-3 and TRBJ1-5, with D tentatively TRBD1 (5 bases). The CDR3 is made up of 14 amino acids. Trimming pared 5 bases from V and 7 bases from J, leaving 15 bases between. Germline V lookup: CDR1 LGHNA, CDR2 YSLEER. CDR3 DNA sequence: TGCGCCAGCAGCTACAGCCTGCAGGGCCAGCCCCAGCATTTT. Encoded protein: CASSYSLQGQPQHF.